A few counts support the clone carrying this T cell receptor (beta chain). The data were produced by immunoSEQ multiplex PCR, yet TCRdb's version contains in-frame clones alone and is incomplete. The sample shows about 170,000 clones, approximately 83% of them seen only once. This sample stems from a study of blood T cell repertoires in COVID-19. Study-wide background: Some COVID-19 samples were acute and others convalescent; all came from the United States, Italy and Spain.

The V gene's germline CDR1 is SGHTA and CDR2 FQGTGA. The CDR3 length is 13 residues. Trimming took off 6 bases at V and 4 bases at J, with 10 bases between the two ends. J is TRBJ1-5 and V is TRBV7-3; possibly TRBD1 for D (6 bases). This sequence originates from a human donor with acute or convalescent COVID-19. The donor label of this sample is uncertain. Sequencing was done on a sample of peripheral blood. CDR3: CASSSDRNQPQHF. The CDR3 bases are TGTGCCAGCAGTTCTGACAGGAATCAGCCCCAGCATTTT. Full variable domain (rest looked up from reference TRBV7-3 and TRBJ1-5): GAGVSQTPSNKVTEKGKYVELRCDPISGHTALYWYRQSLGQGPEFLIYFQGTGAADDSGLPNDRFFAVRPEGSVSTLKIQRTERGDSAVYLCASSSDRNQPQHFGDGTRLSIL.